A single sample is the source of the 3 T cell receptor beta chains below, sequenced in a study of blood T cell repertoires in COVID-19. Clones were sequenced by immunoSEQ multiplex PCR, and TCRdb holds only the in-frame ones, with some missing. The sample consists of about 190,000 clones, approximately 80% of them appearing once. The specimen sequenced was peripheral blood. Receptors originate from a woman in her forties or fifties with acute or convalescent COVID-19.

This clone was seen more than once but under ten times. V usage is TRBV7-9 and J usage is TRBJ2-1; the D is unclear. This CDR3 is built from 11 residues. V was pared by 4 bases and J by 5 bases, with 3 bases between. Germline lookup yields CDR1 SEHNR and CDR2 FQNEAQ (reference sequence). CDR3 sequence (DNA): TGTGCCAGCAGCTCGGACAATGAGCAGTTCTTC. Its protein product is CASSSDNEQFF. Based on the CDR3 plus reference TRBV7-9 and TRBJ2-1, the full variable domain is DTGVSQNPRHKITKRGQNVTFRCDPISEHNRLYWYRQTLGQGPEFLTYFQNEAQLEKSRLLSDRFSAERPKGSFSTLEIQRTEQGDSAMYLCASSSDNEQFFGPGTRLTVL.

This clone was recorded only once. The chain joins TRBV6-2 or TRBV6-3 to TRBJ1-5; maybe TRBD1 (6 bases). The ends were cut back, 0 bases at V and 2 bases at J, with 8 bases in the middle. The germline V gene has CDR1 MNHEY and CDR2 SVGEGT. This CDR3 has 15 amino acids. The CDR3 DNA reads as TGTGCCAGCAGTTACTCTGGGGGCGGCAATCAGCCCCAGCATTTT. This gives the protein CASSYSGGGNQPQHF.

This clone was detected many times. The rearrangement uses TRBV19 and TRBJ1-6, with a tentative D call TRBD1 (5 bases). Trimming cost V 9 bases and J 9 bases, with 15 bases left between them. Germline CDR1 LNHDA, CDR2 SQIVND (reference sequence). This CDR3 has 13 amino acids. The CDR3 here is CASDRDFGSPLHF. CDR3 DNA sequence: TGTGCCAGCGACCGGGACTTCGGTTCACCCCTCCACTTT.